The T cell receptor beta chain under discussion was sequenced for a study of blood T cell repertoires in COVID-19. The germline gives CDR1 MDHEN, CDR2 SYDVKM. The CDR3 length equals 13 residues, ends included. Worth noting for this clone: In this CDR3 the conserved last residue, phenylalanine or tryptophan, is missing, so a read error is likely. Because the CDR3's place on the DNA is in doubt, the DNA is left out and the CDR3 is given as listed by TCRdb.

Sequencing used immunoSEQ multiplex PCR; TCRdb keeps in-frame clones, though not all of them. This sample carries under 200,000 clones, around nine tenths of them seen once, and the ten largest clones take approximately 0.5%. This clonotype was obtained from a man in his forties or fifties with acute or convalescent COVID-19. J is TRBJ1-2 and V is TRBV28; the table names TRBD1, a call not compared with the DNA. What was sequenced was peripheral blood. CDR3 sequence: CASSYYSTAPAAL.